The 13 T cell receptor beta chains below come from one sample, sequenced in a study of shared clonotypes between healthy human individuals (dated by TCRdb to between 2020 and 2021). Library prep was done by the immunoSEQ multiplex PCR assay. TCRdb took this table from immuneACCESS and kept in-frame rearrangements with V and J called. Such tables lack part of the clones; where checked against another copy, unresolved V genes explain under half of the gap, and the rest is unexplained. This sample holds around 2,000,000 clones; roughly 96% were observed only once. 0.1% to 0.15% of the sample comes from the top ten. Input material: naive CD4+ T cells sorted from blood. The cell subset or site label of this sample denotes: CD45RA+ positively selected. The receptor set was obtained from a man aged 18 to 35 in good health.

V and J are TRBV13 and TRBJ1-2; D is perhaps TRBD1 (5 bases). V lost 5 bases to trimming and J lost 3 bases, with 19 bases between them. Germline lookup yields CDR1 PRHDT and CDR2 FYEKMQ (reference sequence). The CDR3 spans 16 residues. The CDR3 spells CASSLYGVGGYYGYTF. As DNA, the CDR3 is TGTGCCAGCAGCCTATACGGGGTTGGGGGATACTATGGCTACACCTTC.

This sequence joins TRBV19 and TRBJ2-4, with TRBD1 matching 7 bases. With V trimmed by 1 base and J by 4 bases, 7 bases remained unmatched. Germline V CDR1 and CDR2: LNHDA, SQIVND (reference sequence). This CDR3 contains 16 residues. CDR3 nucleotide sequence: TGTGCCAGTAGTATAGGAGGGGGCGCATCTAAAAACATTCAGTACTTC. Translated: CASSIGGGASKNIQYF.

This clone was seen a single time. The rearrangement links TRBV14 to TRBJ2-7; TRBD2 aligns across 7 bases. Per germline, CDR1 SGHDN and CDR2 FVKESK. With 1 base clipped from V and 3 bases from J, the junction kept 9 bases outside the gene matches. The CDR3 consists of 16 residues. The CDR3 here is CASSQGPAGAYYEQYF. The DNA for the CDR3 is TGTGCCAGCAGCCAAGGGCCCGCGGGAGCCTACTACGAGCAGTACTTC.

The chain combines TRBV5-1 with TRBJ1-4, with unresolved D. The germline gives CDR1 SGHRS, CDR2 YFSETQ. V lost 2 bases to trimming and J lost 4 bases, with 12 bases between them. The CDR3 loop spans 15 amino acids. The CDR3 DNA is TGCGCCAGCAGCTTATTTTCCGGGGTTAATGAAAAACTGTTTTTT. Translated, it gives CASSLFSGVNEKLFF.

This chain connects TRBV5-1 to TRBJ2-7; 7 bases align to TRBD1. The CDR3 covers 16 residues. Germline V gives CDR1 SGHRS, CDR2 YFSETQ. V was pared by 4 bases and J by 2 bases, with 12 bases of the junction left unmatched. CDR3 sequence (DNA): TGCGCCAGCAGCGTCTCCCGGGACAGTGAAACCTACGAGCAGTACTTC. Its protein is CASSVSRDSETYEQYF.

This chain uses TRBV7-2 with TRBJ2-7; 8 positions match TRBD2. Germline lookup yields CDR1 SGHTA and CDR2 FQGNSA. This CDR3 is built from 15 residues. J was trimmed by 0 bases and V by 5 bases; bases with no gene match: 6. This chain's CDR3 is CASSPNGGVSYEQYF. CDR3 nucleotides: TGTGCCAGCAGCCCTAACGGGGGGGTCTCCTACGAGCAGTACTTC.

This clone has only one observation. The chain has TRBV28 and TRBJ2-2; possibly TRBD1 for D (5 bases). CDR3 length equals 14 residues. Germline V gives CDR1 MDHEN, CDR2 SYDVKM. Trimming pared 4 bases from V and 7 bases from J, leaving 13 bases between. The DNA of the CDR3 is TGTGCCAGCAGTTCTTACACAGGTGGCGGGGAGCTGTTTTTT. As protein: CASSSYTGGGELFF.

The chain links TRBV10-3 to TRBJ1-5; the D is unclear. The ends were cut back, 2 bases at V and 3 bases at J, with 5 bases in the middle. This CDR3 region has 13 residues. The germline V gene encodes CDR1 ENHRY and CDR2 SYGVKD. CDR3 sequence (DNA): TGTGCCATCAGTGAGGAGAACAATCAGCCCCAGCATTTT. It encodes CAISEENNQPQHF.

The chain carries TRBV5-1 and TRBJ1-6, with TRBD1 matching over 7 bases. The CDR3 runs to 15 residues. V trimming: 3 bases; J trimming: 6 bases; junction bases outside the gene matches: 6. Germline CDR1 SGHRS, CDR2 YFSETQ. DNA for the CDR3: TGCGCCAGCAGCTGGACAGGTGATTCTAATTCACCCCTCCACTTT. It encodes CASSWTGDSNSPLHF.

The chain uses TRBV13 and TRBJ2-1; the match to TRBD2 covers 10 bases. Looked up from germline, CDR1 is PRHDT and CDR2 is FYEKMQ (reference sequence). V lost 2 bases, J lost 7 bases, and 2 bases stayed unmatched. This CDR3 comprises 14 residues. The CDR3 DNA reads TGTGCCAGCAGCTTACTAGCGGGGGAAAATGAGCAGTTCTTC. Its translation is CASSLLAGENEQFF.

The V call is TRBV18, the J call TRBJ1-6, with D unresolved. Looked up from germline, CDR1 is KGHSH and CDR2 is LQKENI. The CDR3 runs 14 residues. With 5 bases removed from V and 11 bases from J, the gap between germline ends came to 16 bases. The CDR3 sequence is CASSNERVQAPLHF. DNA of the CDR3: TGTGCCAGCTCAAACGAGAGGGTTCAAGCACCCCTCCACTTT.

The CDR3 protein is CASSLEVHAGGYTF. The CDR3 region has the DNA TGCGCCAGCAGCTTGGAAGTTCACGCGGGCGGCTACACCTTC. V gene TRBV5-1 combines with J gene TRBJ1-2; no firm D call. The CDR3 length is 14 residues. In germline, CDR1 is SGHRS, CDR2 YFSETQ. V lost 0 bases to trimming and J lost 8 bases, with 14 bases between them.

The gene calls are TRBV13 and TRBJ2-3; 8 positions agree with TRBD1. The CDR3 extends over 15 amino acids. CDR1 and CDR2 (germline): PRHDT, FYEKMQ (reference sequence). V shed 5 bases, J shed 6 bases, and the junction held 10 bases outside the gene matches. The CDR3 loop is CASSTGQGYFDTQYF. CDR3 coding DNA: TGTGCCAGCAGCACAGGACAGGGATACTTTGATACGCAGTATTTT. The variable domain in full, with the rest retrieved from reference TRBV13 and TRBJ2-3, is AAGVIQSPRHLIKEKRETATLKCYPIPRHDTVYWYQQGPGQDPQFLISFYEKMQSDKGSIPDRFSAQQFSDYHSELNMSSLELGDSALYFCASSTGQGYFDTQYFGPGTRLTVL.